The clone carrying this T cell receptor beta chain was seen once. Its matching antigen is unknown. Germline V CDR1 and CDR2: SGHDT, YYEEEE. V was clipped by 4 bases and J by 4 bases, with 13 bases between them. The CDR3 has 14 residues. The entry originates in a study of shared clonotypes between healthy human individuals. The wider study: Each donor's CD4 naive and CD4 memory cells filled three plates apiece, CD8 naive two, and CD8 memory one.

The study ran the assay at deep level. Libraries were prepared by immunoSEQ multiplex PCR; TCRdb keeps only in-frame clonotypes and omits some of them. The table includes 2,500,000 or so clones, 85% to 95% detected once. Study observations and caveats: A generally larger estimated richness was seen in naive subsets than in memory subsets. The study found lower generation probabilities in non-shared clonotypes than in those shared by all four donors.

This sequence was found in a young man in good health. Some clones in this sample may be carry-over from other donors' samples. The chain uses TRBV5-6 and TRBJ2-3, with D possibly TRBD2 on 6 matching bases. Specimen: naive CD4+ T cells from PBMCs. Regarding subset: CD45RA+ positively selected. The CDR3 spells CASSGGRGADTQYF. In nucleotides, the CDR3 is TGTGCCAGCAGCGGTGGGCGGGGAGCAGATACGCAGTATTTT.